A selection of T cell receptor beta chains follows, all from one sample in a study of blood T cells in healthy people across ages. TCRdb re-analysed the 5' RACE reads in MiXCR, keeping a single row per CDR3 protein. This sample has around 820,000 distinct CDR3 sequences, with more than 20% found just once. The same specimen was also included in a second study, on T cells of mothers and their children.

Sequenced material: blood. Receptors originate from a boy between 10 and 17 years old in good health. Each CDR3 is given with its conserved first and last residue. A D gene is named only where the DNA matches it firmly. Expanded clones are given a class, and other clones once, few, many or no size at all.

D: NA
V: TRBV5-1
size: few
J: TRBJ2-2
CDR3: CASSLWVQPPRENTGELFF
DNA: TGCGCCAGCAGCTTGTGGGTCCAGCCGCCAAGGGAAAACACCGGGGAGCTGTTTTTT

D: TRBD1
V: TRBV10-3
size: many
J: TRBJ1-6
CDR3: CATRDRDIDNSPLHF
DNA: TGTGCCACCCGGGACAGGGATATAGATAATTCACCCCTCCACTTT

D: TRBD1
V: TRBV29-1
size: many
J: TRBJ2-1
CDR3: CSVETGGYNEQFF
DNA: TGCAGCGTTGAGACAGGGGGCTACAATGAGCAGTTCTTC

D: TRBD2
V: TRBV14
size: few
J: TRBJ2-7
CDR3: CASSLDGLAGVRYF
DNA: TGTGCCAGCAGTCTAGATGGACTAGCGGGAGTTCGGTACTTC

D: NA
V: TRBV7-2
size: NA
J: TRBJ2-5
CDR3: CASSWEFSQETQYF
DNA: TGTGCCAGCAGCTGGGAATTCTCCCAAGAGACCCAGTACTTC

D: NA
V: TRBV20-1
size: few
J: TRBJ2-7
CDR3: CSAFEDRLTYEQYF
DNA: TGCAGTGCTTTCGAGGACAGACTTACCTACGAGCAGTACTTC

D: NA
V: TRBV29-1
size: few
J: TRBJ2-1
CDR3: CSAPDLQGTGAYNEQFF
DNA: TGCAGCGCTCCCGACTTACAGGGGACGGGGGCCTACAATGAGCAGTTCTTC

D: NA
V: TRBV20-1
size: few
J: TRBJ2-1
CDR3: CSAGRGAGSYNEQFF
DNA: TGCAGTGCTGGGCGGGGTGCGGGCTCCTACAATGAGCAGTTCTTC

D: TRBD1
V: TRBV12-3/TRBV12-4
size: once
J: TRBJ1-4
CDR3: CASSSDRGIGKLFF
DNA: TGTGCCAGCAGCTCCGACAGGGGAATCGGCAAACTGTTTTTT

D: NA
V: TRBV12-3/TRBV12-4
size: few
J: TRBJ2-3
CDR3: CASSTGTSTDTQYF
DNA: TGTGCCAGCTCGACAGGGACTAGCACAGATACGCAGTATTTT

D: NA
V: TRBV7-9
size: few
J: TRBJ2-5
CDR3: CASSPDTGQETQYF
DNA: TGTGCCAGCAGCCCCGACACGGGCCAAGAGACCCAGTACTTC

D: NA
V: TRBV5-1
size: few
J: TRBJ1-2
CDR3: CASSSDGGYGYTF
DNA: TGCGCCAGCAGCTCGGATGGTGGCTATGGCTACACCTTC

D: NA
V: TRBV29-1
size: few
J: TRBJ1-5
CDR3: CSVERAGVRHF
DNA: TGCAGCGTTGAGCGTGCAGGGGTAAGGCATTTT

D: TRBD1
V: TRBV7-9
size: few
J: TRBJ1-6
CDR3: CASSAGQPLHF
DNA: TGTGCCAGTAGCGCGGGACAGCCCCTCCACTTT

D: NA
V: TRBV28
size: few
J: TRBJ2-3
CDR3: CASSLEDQRADTQYF
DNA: TGTGCCAGCAGTTTGGAGGACCAGCGGGCAGATACGCAGTATTTT

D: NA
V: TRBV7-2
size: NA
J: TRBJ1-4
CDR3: CASRPGGTNEKLFF
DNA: TGTGCCAGCAGGCCCGGGGGGACTAATGAAAAACTGTTTTTT

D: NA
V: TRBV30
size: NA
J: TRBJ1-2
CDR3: CAWRPRLNGYTF
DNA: TGTGCCTGGAGGCCCCGGTTGAATGGCTACACCTTC

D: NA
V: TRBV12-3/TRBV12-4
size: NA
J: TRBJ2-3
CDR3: CASSWDRGLGTSGSTDTQYF
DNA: TGTGCCAGCAGTTGGGACAGGGGGCTTGGGACTAGCGGCAGCACAGATACGCAGTATTTT

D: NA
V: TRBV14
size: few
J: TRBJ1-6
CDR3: CASSQEDGVWVVRSPLHF
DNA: TGTGCCAGCAGCCAAGAAGATGGGGTATGGGTAGTGAGATCACCCCTCCACTTT

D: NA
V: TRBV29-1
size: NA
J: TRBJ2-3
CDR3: CSVVWRDSADTQYF
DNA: TGCAGCGTTGTCTGGCGGGACTCCGCAGATACGCAGTATTTT

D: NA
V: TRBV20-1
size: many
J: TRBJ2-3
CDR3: CSARDLELTTGDTQYF
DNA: TGCAGTGCTAGAGATCTAGAGTTAACGACGGGAGATACGCAGTATTTT

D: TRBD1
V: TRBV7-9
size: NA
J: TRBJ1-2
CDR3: CSALGQGAFGGYTF
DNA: TGTTCCGCATTAGGACAGGGGGCTTTTGGTGGCTACACCTTC

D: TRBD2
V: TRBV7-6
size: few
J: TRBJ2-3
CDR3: CASSLAFYSGRYKTEHTDTQYF
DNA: TGTGCCAGCAGCTTAGCTTTCTATAGCGGGAGGTACAAAACGGAACACACAGATACGCAGTATTTT

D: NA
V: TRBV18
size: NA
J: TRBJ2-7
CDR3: CASSPGQPPEEQYF
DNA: TGTGCCAGCTCACCAGGACAGCCACCCGAAGAGCAGTACTTC

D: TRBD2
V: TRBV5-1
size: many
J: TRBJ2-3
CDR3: CASSLLAGADTQYF
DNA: TGCGCCAGCAGCTTACTAGCGGGGGCAGATACGCAGTATTTT

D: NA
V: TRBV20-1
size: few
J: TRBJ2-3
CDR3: CSAKGDPASTDTQYF
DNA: TGCAGTGCTAAGGGGGATCCCGCTAGCACAGATACGCAGTATTTT

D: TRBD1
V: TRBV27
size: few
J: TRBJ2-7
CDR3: CASSSTSTGGGYEQYF
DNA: TGTGCCAGCAGTTCCACATCGACAGGGGGCGGGTACGAGCAGTACTTC